Each of the 10 T cell receptor beta chains below was sequenced from the same sample in a study of blood T cell repertoires in COVID-19. Libraries were prepared by immunoSEQ multiplex PCR; TCRdb keeps only in-frame clonotypes and omits some of them. There are fewer than 350,000 clones in the sample; under 90% occur only once, and approximately 5% lies in the top ten. Input material: PBMCs or T cells enriched from blood (not recorded which). The receptors were sampled from a man in his sixties who had recovered from COVID-19.

The chain links TRBV29-1 to TRBJ2-3, with TRBD1 identical over 8 bases. In germline, CDR1 is SQVTM, CDR2 ANQGSEA. The trim removed 3 bases at V and 4 bases at J, leaving 12 bases unmatched. The CDR3 runs 16 residues. CDR3 nucleotides: TGCAGCGTTGATCGAGACAGGGGTCTATCCGCAGATACGCAGTATTTT. Its translation is CSVDRDRGLSADTQYF.

The chain combines TRBV5-1 with TRBJ2-5; D perhaps matches TRBD1 (6 bases). Germline values: CDR1 SGHRS, CDR2 YFSETQ. The V gene lost 4 bases and the J gene lost 1 base, with 11 bases spanning the gap. The CDR3 is made up of 14 amino acids. The CDR3 is CASSLGQFQETQYF. In DNA form, the CDR3 reads TGCGCCAGCAGCCTTGGACAGTTCCAAGAGACCCAGTACTTC.

The J gene is TRBJ1-6, the V gene TRBV2; the match to TRBD1 covers 7 bases. The germline V gene has CDR1 SNHLY and CDR2 FYNNEI. With V trimmed by 3 bases and J by 7 bases, 6 bases remained unmatched. The CDR3 has 15 amino acids. DNA of the CDR3: TGTGCCAGCAGTGACCCCACAGGGGTGAATTCACCCCTCCACTTT. Protein: CASSDPTGVNSPLHF.

The chain joins TRBV27 to TRBJ1-5; 10 bases agree with TRBD1. The CDR3 runs to 18 residues. V shed 5 bases, J shed 7 bases, and the junction held 17 bases outside the gene matches. From germline, CDR1 is MNHEY and CDR2 SMNVEV (reference sequence). CDR3 in amino acids: CASSPVHSDRGIGQPQHF. The CDR3 nucleotides read TGTGCCAGCAGTCCTGTACATTCGGACAGGGGGATAGGACAGCCCCAGCATTTT.

The V gene is TRBV19, the J gene TRBJ2-2, with 15 bases matching TRBD2. This CDR3 has 21 amino acids. Germline values: CDR1 LNHDA, CDR2 SQIVND (reference sequence). V dropped 6 bases and J dropped 3; count of bases not matched to a gene: 17. This CDR3 reads CASRRQGQGGLAGGYTGELFF. CDR3 DNA: TGTGCCAGTAGACGTCAGGGGCAGGGAGGACTAGCGGGAGGGTACACCGGGGAGCTGTTTTTT.

CDR3 sequence (DNA): TGTGCCAGCAGCGCGCCGGGACAGGGTTACAATGAGCAGTTCTTC. This encodes CASSAPGQGYNEQFF. V usage is TRBV28 and J usage is TRBJ2-1; 9 bases are a match to TRBD1. Germline lookup yields CDR1 MDHEN and CDR2 SYDVKM. This CDR3 comprises 15 residues. Trimming took 6 bases from V and 4 from J; bases not matched to a gene: 7.

This chain uses TRBV28 with TRBJ1-1; D is undetermined. The germline gives CDR1 MDHEN, CDR2 SYDVKM. Trimming pared 8 bases from V and 1 base from J, leaving 8 bases between. The CDR3 extends over 12 amino acids. Here the CDR3 reads CASHPGNTEAFF. Here the CDR3 DNA reads TGTGCCAGCCACCCCGGGAACACTGAAGCTTTCTTT.

The chain joins TRBV4-2 to TRBJ2-2; D is perhaps TRBD2 (5 bases). The CDR3 sequence is 16 residues long. Germline V gene sequence: CDR1 LGHNA, CDR2 YNFKEQ. Trimming cost V 0 bases and J 1 base, with 9 bases left between them. CDR3 region: CASSQDQAGNTGELFF. In DNA, the CDR3 is TGTGCCAGCAGCCAAGATCAGGCGGGGAACACCGGGGAGCTGTTTTTT.

J is TRBJ2-2 and V is TRBV5-4; the D is unclear. V was trimmed by 2 bases and J by 7 bases, leaving 9 bases between them. CDR1 and CDR2 from the germline V gene are SGHNT and YYREEE (reference sequence). This CDR3 has 13 amino acids. CDR3 amino acids: CASSFVAVGELFF. CDR3 in DNA: TGTGCCAGCAGCTTCGTGGCGGTCGGGGAGCTGTTTTTT.

The chain is built from TRBV9 and TRBJ1-2; 8 bases align to TRBD1. The CDR3 totals 15 residues. Germline CDR1 reads SGDLS; CDR2 reads YYNGEE. V was pared by 2 bases and J by 7 bases, with 10 bases of the junction left unmatched. CDR3 loop: CASSVVSQGALGYTF. The CDR3 nucleotides are TGTGCCAGCAGCGTGGTGTCTCAGGGGGCGCTTGGCTACACCTTC.